The clone carrying this T cell receptor (beta chain) was seen just once. Its specificity is not known. These data originate in a study of T-cell reconstitution after alpha-beta-depleted transplantation in children. The CDR3 contains 15 residues. The germline V gene has CDR1 KGHSH and CDR2 LQKENI. The ends were cut back, 3 bases at V and 2 bases at J, with 13 bases in the middle. Preparation of the TCRbeta library used unique molecular identifiers. TCRdb reprocessed the PCR reads with MiXCR, giving one entry per CDR3 protein. This repertoire shows 700,000 to 950,000 distinct CDR3 sequences, around 15% found once; its top ten account for just under 5%. Study observations and caveats: Expanded graft clones, several hundred of them, were reportedly the source of alpha-beta T cells about two months after transplant.

The specimen was PBMCs, mostly from graft donor cells, collected 360 days after TCRalphabeta/CD19-depleted stem cell transplant. This receptor was identified in a male patient younger than 18 who had a stem cell transplant for acute lymphoblastic leukemia, so the T cells may come from the graft donor. The V call is TRBV18, the J call TRBJ1-1, with D possibly matching TRBD1 (5 bases). Written as DNA, the CDR3 is TGTGCCAGCTCACCCTCACGGGGGGATAACACTGAAGCTTTCTTT. Encoded protein: CASSPSRGDNTEAFF.